The rows below give T cell receptor beta chains drawn from one sample of a study of shared clonotypes between healthy human individuals. This table comes from immunoSEQ multiplex PCR, and its TCRdb copy is limited to in-frame clones, with some not included. In the table there are about 1 million clones, approximately 76% of which are singletons. Sequencing input: memory CD4+ T cells sorted from blood. These receptors were taken from a young man in good health. Each CDR3 is given with its conserved first and last residue. The D gene is left open where the match is weak. The size of a clone is reported for some rows only, either as once, few or many, or as a class for expanded clones.

TRBV19	TRBJ1-2	.	.	TGTGCCAGTAGTTTATCCGGGACACCAACTGGATATGGCTACACCTTC	CASSLSGTPTGYGYTF
TRBV5-5	TRBJ1-4	.	.	TGTGCCAGCAGCTTGGAAACTCGTTTTGAAAAACTGTTTTTT	CASSLETRFEKLFF
TRBV11-2	TRBJ2-7	.	.	TGTGCCAGCAGCTTAGACTACGAGCAGTACTTC	CASSLDYEQYF
TRBV7-2	TRBJ2-1	.	.	TGTGCCAGCAGCTTACGTGGGAGAACCTACAATGAGCAGTTCTTC	CASSLRGRTYNEQFF
TRBV19	TRBJ1-2	.	.	TGTGCCAGTACCAAAAGCGGGCAGGTGGCTGGCTACACCTTC	CASTKSGQVAGYTF
TRBV18	TRBJ2-4	.	.	TGTGCCAGCTCACCCTTTGAGGGCAGGGGTGCCAAAAACATTCAGTACTTC	CASSPFEGRGAKNIQYF
TRBV7-2	TRBJ2-1	.	.	TGTGCCAGCAGCTTAGTCCGTCTGGGTGAGCAGTTCTTC	CASSLVRLGEQFF
TRBV11-2	TRBJ1-6	.	.	TGTGCCAGCAGCATTATAGGGGGTTCGGAAAATTCACCCCTCCACTTT	CASSIIGGSENSPLHF
TRBV5-1	TRBJ1-1	.	once	TGCGCCAGCAGCCTCTCGACAGGGAACACTGAAGCTTTCTTT	CASSLSTGNTEAFF
TRBV7-8	TRBJ2-3	TRBD2	.	TGTGCCAGCAGTATAGCGGGGGGGCCTACAGATACGCAGTATTTT	CASSIAGGPTDTQYF
TRBV6-5	TRBJ1-2	TRBD1	few	TGTGCCAGCAGTTACGGGACAGGGGCCTATGGCTACACCTTC	CASSYGTGAYGYTF
TRBV2	TRBJ1-4	.	few	TGTGCCAGCAGGAGGGGGGTAGATGAAAAACTGTTTTTT	CASRRGVDEKLFF
TRBV18	TRBJ1-1	.	.	TGTGCCAGCTCATTTGTCCAGATACATCCGAACACTGAAGCTTTCTTT	CASSFVQIHPNTEAFF
TRBV18	TRBJ2-2	.	.	TGTGCCAGCTCACCTTGGAGACAGAAGAACACCGGGGAGCTGTTTTTT	CASSPWRQKNTGELFF
TRBV9	TRBJ2-2	TRBD2	.	TGTGCCAGCAGCACCCTCGCGGGGGCGAACACCGGGGAGCTGTTTTTT	CASSTLAGANTGELFF
TRBV11-2	TRBJ2-7	.	.	TGTGCCAGCAGCTTCTACCCGGACCCCTCCGCCTACGAGCAGTACTTC	CASSFYPDPSAYEQYF
TRBV2	TRBJ2-7	TRBD2	.	TGTGCCAGCAGTCCTCCTCGGCTAGCGGGCGAGCAGTACTTC	CASSPPRLAGEQYF
TRBV6-5	TRBJ1-1	.	.	TGTGCCAGCAGTTACAGGGAGGGGAACACTGAAGCTTTCTTT	CASSYREGNTEAFF
TRBV7-2	TRBJ1-2	TRBD1	few	TGTGCCAGCAGCTTATTGGGGACAGGGACCGGCTACACCTTC	CASSLLGTGTGYTF
TRBV6-6	TRBJ2-7	TRBD2	many	TGTGCCAGCAGAGCTCCCGGACTAGCGGGAGTCGAGCAGTACTTC	CASRAPGLAGVEQYF
TRBV7-9	TRBJ1-1	.	.	TGTGCCAGCAGCTTAGGCGGGGAAGGGCCTTTCTTT	CASSLGGEGPFF
TRBV2	TRBJ2-1	.	.	TGTGCCAGCAGTGAAGCAGGGGCTCCCAGAGGTGAGCAGTTCTTC	CASSEAGAPRGEQFF
TRBV9	TRBJ1-1	.	.	TGTGCCAGCAGCGCCACAGGGTACACTGAAGCTTTCTTT	CASSATGYTEAFF
TRBV28	TRBJ1-3	.	.	TGTGCCAGCATGACCACAAACACCATATATTTT	CASMTTNTIYF
TRBV29-1	TRBJ1-2	TRBD1	few	TGCAGCGTTGGGGACAGGAAAGATGGCTACACCTTC	CSVGDRKDGYTF
TRBV19	TRBJ1-5	.	.	TGTGCCAGTAGTATAGATAAGATGGGGGCCCAGCCCCAGCATTTT	CASSIDKMGAQPQHF
TRBV6-5	TRBJ2-1	.	.	TGTGCCAGCAGTTACCGGCAGGGCTATAATGAGCAGTTCTTC	CASSYRQGYNEQFF
TRBV7-9	TRBJ1-1	TRBD1	.	TGTGCCAGCAGAAAGACAGGGGGCGACACTGAAGCTTTCTTT	CASRKTGGDTEAFF
TRBV19	TRBJ2-1	.	few	TGTGCCACTCGCCACTACAATGAGCAGTTCTTC	CATRHYNEQFF
TRBV19	TRBJ1-1	.	.	TGTGCCAGTCTAGGCCCGCCTGAAGCTTTCTTT	CASLGPPEAFF